The 26 T cell receptor beta chains below come from one sample, sequenced in a study of blood T cell repertoires in COVID-19. The method was immunoSEQ multiplex PCR; TCRdb's version includes in-frame clones alone and lacks a portion of them. Of 190,000 or so clones in the sample, just under 85% are singletons; the top ten hold 6.9%. The sample was peripheral blood. Receptors originate from a human donor with acute or convalescent COVID-19. The donor label of this sample is uncertain.

The CDR3, as DNA: TGTGCCAGTACCCCAGGGTGGGAGGTCCGGGCTGAAGCTTTCTTT. Translated: CASTPGWEVRAEAFF. The rearrangement links TRBV19 to TRBJ1-1; maybe TRBD1 (5 bases). V was cut by 7 bases and J by 6 bases, with 21 bases left in between. CDR3 length equals 15 residues. Per germline, CDR1 LNHDA and CDR2 SQIVND (reference sequence).

This clone was seen more than once but under ten times. This chain links TRBV4-2 with TRBJ2-7; 7 bases line up with TRBD1. Germline loops: CDR1 LGHNA, CDR2 YNFKEQ. The length of the CDR3 is 15 residues. J gave up 2 bases and V 5 bases, and 9 bases lay outside the gene matches. CDR3 sequence (DNA): TGTGCCAGCAGCACTTGGGCAGGGGGAACCTACGAGCAGTACTTC. Its protein is CASSTWAGGTYEQYF.

The rearrangement joins TRBV28 to TRBJ2-1; TRBD2 might be the D (6 bases). Trimming took off 6 bases at V and 5 bases at J, with 14 bases between the two ends. Per the germline V gene, CDR1 is MDHEN and CDR2 is SYDVKM. The CDR3 runs to 14 residues. The CDR3 region is CASRPGLNDNEQFF. The CDR3 DNA sequence: TGTGCCAGCAGGCCCGGACTAAACGACAATGAGCAGTTCTTC. The full variable domain, with the rest looked up from reference TRBV28 and TRBJ2-1, is DVKVTQSSRYLVKRTGEKVFLECVQDMDHENMFWYRQDPGLGLRLIYFSYDVKMKEKGDIPEGYSVSREKKERFSLILESASTNQTSMYLCASRPGLNDNEQFFGPGTRLTVL.

This chain joins TRBV5-1 and TRBJ2-7, with 8 bases lining up with TRBD2. This CDR3 is built from 14 residues. The V and J ends lost 4 bases and 3 bases, in that order; junction bases with no gene match: 6. Germline V lookup: CDR1 SGHRS, CDR2 YFSETQ. The CDR3 DNA is TGCGCCAGCAGCCCGACTAGCGCGGGCTACGAGCAGTACTTC. Amino acid sequence: CASSPTSAGYEQYF. The entire variable domain, with the rest obtained from reference TRBV5-1 and TRBJ2-7, is as follows: KAGVTQTPRYLIKTRGQQVTLSCSPISGHRSVSWYQQTPGQGLQFLFEYFSETQRNKGNFPGRFSGRQFSNSRSEMNVSTLELGDSALYLCASSPTSAGYEQYFGPGTRLTVT.

The V call is TRBV5-4, the J call TRBJ1-2; 9 bases line up with TRBD1. This CDR3 contains 16 residues. J gave up 5 bases and V 5 bases, and 13 bases lay outside the gene matches. Germline lookup yields CDR1 SGHNT and CDR2 YYREEE (reference sequence). In nucleotides, the CDR3 is TGTGCCAGCAGTCACGAGGCCGGGACAGGGCTATATGGCTACACCTTC. Protein sequence: CASSHEAGTGLYGYTF.

This clone appeared once. The V and J genes are TRBV5-4 and TRBJ1-2, with D uncertain. V was shortened by 4 bases and J by 1 base, with 14 bases between the two germline ends. CDR1 SGHNT and CDR2 YYREEE come from the germline V gene (reference sequence). The CDR3 contains 15 residues. This CDR3 is CASSPEQNFNYGYTF. CDR3 DNA sequence: TGTGCCAGCAGCCCGGAACAGAATTTTAACTATGGCTACACCTTC.

The V gene is TRBV29-1, the J gene TRBJ2-1; 10 positions agree with TRBD1. Germline trimming cut 4 bases from V and 7 bases from J; bases unmatched to any gene: 7. Germline V gives CDR1 SQVTM, CDR2 ANQGSEA. The CDR3 contains 14 residues. CDR3 in DNA: TGCAGCGTTGGGGGGGACAGGGGCAGAAATGAGCAGTTCTTC. Encoded protein: CSVGGDRGRNEQFF.

The gene calls are TRBV27 and TRBJ2-5, with 7 bases that match TRBD2. This CDR3 is 14 amino acids long. The germline V gene encodes CDR1 MNHEY and CDR2 SMNVEV (reference sequence). V was clipped by 3 bases and J by 2 bases; unmatched bases: 3. The DNA for the CDR3 is TGTGCCAGCAGTTTGGCGGGAGTTCAAGAGACCCAGTACTTC. Encoded protein: CASSLAGVQETQYF.

The V gene is TRBV11-2, the J gene TRBJ2-1, with a weak D call TRBD2 (6 bases). The V end was cut by 0 bases, the J end by 2 bases, with 14 bases between. The CDR3 runs 17 residues. Germline CDR1 SGHAT, CDR2 FQNNGV. The DNA of the CDR3 is TGTGCCAGCAGCTTAGATCTGAATAGCGGAGCCTACAATGAGCAGTTCTTC. Its translation: CASSLDLNSGAYNEQFF.

The gene calls are TRBV9 and TRBJ2-2, with D unresolved. V lost 0 bases and J 3 bases, leaving 6 bases between the germline ends. The length of the CDR3 is 14 residues. Germline CDR1 SGDLS, CDR2 YYNGEE. CDR3 DNA: TGTGCCAGCAGCGTAGTCCGTGACACCGGGGAGCTGTTTTTT. This sequence encodes CASSVVRDTGELFF.

V is TRBV30 and J is TRBJ2-2; 14 nucleotides agree with TRBD2. The J segment lost 7 bases and the V segment lost 1 base, leaving 5 bases of the junction unmatched. CDR1 GTSNPN and CDR2 SVGIG come from the germline V gene (reference sequence). CDR3 size: 16 residues. Here the CDR3 reads CAWSGGLAGAVGELFF. The CDR3 bases are TGTGCCTGGAGTGGGGGACTAGCGGGAGCGGTCGGGGAGCTGTTTTTT. Filled out from reference TRBV30 and TRBJ2-2, the complete variable domain reads SQTIHQWPATLVQPVGSPLSLECTVEGTSNPNLYWYRQAAGRGLQLLFYSVGIGQISSEVPQNLSASRPQDRQFILSSKKLLLSDSGFYLCAWSGGLAGAVGELFFGEGSRLTVL.

The chain recombines TRBV3-1 (or the pseudogene TRBV3-2) with TRBJ2-2, with a tentative D call TRBD2 (5 bases). Between the trimmed V and J ends, which lost 1 base and 1 base, there was a span of 7 bases. The CDR3 totals 15 residues. Germline CDR1 LGHDT, CDR2 YNNKEL (reference sequence). The CDR3 DNA sequence: TGTGCCAGCAGCCAAGTCGGGGTGAACACCGGGGAGCTGTTTTTT. Translation gives CASSQVGVNTGELFF.

The chain uses TRBV12-5 and TRBJ2-2, with 7 bases that match TRBD2. Germline-derived CDR1 and CDR2 are LGHNT and FRNRAP. The CDR3 is 14 amino acids. The V segment lost 6 bases and the J segment 7 bases; nucleotides outside the gene matches: 8. The CDR3 DNA sequence: TGTGCTAGTGGGCGCAGCGGGGCGGGCGGGGAGCTGTTTTTT. It codes for CASGRSGAGGELFF.

V and J are TRBV12-3 or TRBV12-4 and TRBJ2-2; D may be TRBD2 (5 bases). With 10 bases removed from V and 7 bases from J, the gap between germline ends came to 16 bases. CDR3 size: 13 residues. The CDR3 protein is CATCPRADGELFF. The CDR3 DNA reads TGTGCCACCTGCCCAAGAGCGGACGGGGAGCTGTTTTTT.

This rearrangement joins TRBV7-2 to TRBJ2-3; weak D call: TRBD1 (6 bases). The CDR3 extends over 13 amino acids. The germline V and J ends were trimmed by 5 bases and 4 bases, with 10 bases remaining between them. The germline gives CDR1 SGHTA, CDR2 FQGNSA. CDR3 residues: CASSVQGPDTQYF. The CDR3 DNA follows: TGTGCCAGCAGCGTACAGGGACCAGATACGCAGTATTTT.

The rearrangement links TRBV2 to TRBJ2-2; TRBD2 matches 9 bases. Germline lookup yields CDR1 SNHLY and CDR2 FYNNEI. The CDR3 spans 15 residues. V was pared by 3 bases and J by 5 bases, with 4 bases of the junction left unmatched. Written as DNA, the CDR3 is TGTGCCAGCAGTGATGGGCTAGCGGGGACCGGGGAGCTGTTTTTT. Translation gives CASSDGLAGTGELFF.

The chain recombines TRBV30 with TRBJ1-5; TRBD1 matches at 7 bases. V trimming: 2 bases; J trimming: 2 bases; junction bases outside the gene matches: 9. The germline V gene has CDR1 GTSNPN and CDR2 SVGIG (reference sequence). CDR3 length: 16 residues. CDR3 DNA: TGTGCCTGGAGTACCCGGACAGGTTCGGGCAATCAGCCCCAGCATTTT. Translation gives CAWSTRTGSGNQPQHF. Filled out from reference TRBV30 and TRBJ1-5, the complete variable domain reads SQTIHQWPATLVQPVGSPLSLECTVEGTSNPNLYWYRQAAGRGLQLLFYSVGIGQISSEVPQNLSASRPQDRQFILSSKKLLLSDSGFYLCAWSTRTGSGNQPQHFGDGTRLSIL.

The rearrangement joins TRBV2 to TRBJ1-5, with 8 positions matching TRBD1. Germline-derived CDR1 and CDR2 are SNHLY and FYNNEI. This CDR3 region has 14 residues. V shed 1 base, J shed 4 bases, and the junction held 0 bases outside the gene matches. The CDR3 is CASSEGTGNQPQHF. CDR3 nucleotides: TGTGCCAGCAGTGAAGGGACAGGGAATCAGCCCCAGCATTTT.

This clone was counted only a few times. The chain combines TRBV27 with TRBJ1-6; unclear D gene. This CDR3 is built from 13 residues. V lost 5 bases and J lost 4, with 6 bases in between. CDR1 is MNHEY and CDR2 is SMNVEV in the germline V gene (reference sequence). The CDR3 nucleotides are TGTGCCAGCAGTGTTTCTTATAATTCACCCCTCCACTTT. Translating gives CASSVSYNSPLHF.

The V call is TRBV19, the J call TRBJ2-1; TRBD2 agrees at 15 bases. From germline, CDR1 is LNHDA and CDR2 SQIVND (reference sequence). V lost 5 bases, J lost 7 bases, and 6 bases stayed unmatched. The CDR3 extends over 16 amino acids. This CDR3 is CASSGRTSGRGNEQFF. As DNA, the CDR3 is TGTGCCAGTAGTGGGAGGACTAGCGGGAGGGGTAATGAGCAGTTCTTC.

This sequence joins TRBV10-2 and TRBJ1-1, with 7 bases matching TRBD1. The trim removed 6 bases at V and 1 base at J, leaving 5 bases unmatched. The CDR3 is 14 amino acids. Per germline, CDR1 WSHSY and CDR2 SAAADI. CDR3 protein: CASRTGTANTEAFF. CDR3 bases: TGCGCCAGCAGAACGGGGACAGCGAACACTGAAGCTTTCTTT.

This chain connects TRBV7-9 to TRBJ1-2; 7 positions agree with TRBD1. Germline trimming cut 5 bases from V and 10 bases from J; bases unmatched to any gene: 10. This CDR3 has 13 residues. Germline V gene sequence: CDR1 SEHNR, CDR2 FQNEAQ (reference sequence). The CDR3 region has the DNA TGTGCCAGCAGCCCCCGGGACAGAGTATACTACACCTTC. Its protein product is CASSPRDRVYYTF.

V gene TRBV29-1 combines with J gene TRBJ2-1; TRBD2 aligns across 16 bases. V was pared by 3 bases and J by 6 bases, with 8 bases of the junction left unmatched. Germline CDR1 SQVTM, CDR2 ANQGSEA. This CDR3 region has 17 residues. The DNA of the CDR3 is TGCAGCGTTGAGGGGACTAGCGGGAGGGCTGATTCCAATGAGCAGTTCTTC. Its protein is CSVEGTSGRADSNEQFF.

The V gene is TRBV28, the J gene TRBJ2-3; 9 positions agree with TRBD2. Germline CDR1 reads MDHEN; CDR2 reads SYDVKM. V trimming: 7 bases; J trimming: 4 bases; junction bases outside the gene matches: 15. CDR3 length: 17 residues. CDR3 DNA sequence: TGTGCCAGCACCGAAAGGCGGGCTAGCGGGAACGCAGATACGCAGTATTTT. It encodes CASTERRASGNADTQYF.

J is TRBJ1-2 and V is TRBV12-3 or TRBV12-4; 7 bases agree with TRBD1. CDR3 length: 12 residues. J was trimmed by 8 bases and V by 5 bases; bases with no gene match: 5. The CDR3 region has the DNA TGTGCCAGCAGTACAGGGGCCGGCGGCTACACCTTC. It is translated as CASSTGAGGYTF.

The J gene is TRBJ2-3, the V gene TRBV6-4; the match to TRBD2 covers 7 bases. The CDR3 totals 14 residues. The ends lost 4 bases at V and 4 bases at J; junction bases unmatched: 5. CDR1 is MRHNA and CDR2 is SNTAGT in the germline V gene. The CDR3 is CASSVEGGADTQYF. CDR3 in DNA: TGTGCCAGCAGTGTTGAGGGAGGGGCAGATACGCAGTATTTT.